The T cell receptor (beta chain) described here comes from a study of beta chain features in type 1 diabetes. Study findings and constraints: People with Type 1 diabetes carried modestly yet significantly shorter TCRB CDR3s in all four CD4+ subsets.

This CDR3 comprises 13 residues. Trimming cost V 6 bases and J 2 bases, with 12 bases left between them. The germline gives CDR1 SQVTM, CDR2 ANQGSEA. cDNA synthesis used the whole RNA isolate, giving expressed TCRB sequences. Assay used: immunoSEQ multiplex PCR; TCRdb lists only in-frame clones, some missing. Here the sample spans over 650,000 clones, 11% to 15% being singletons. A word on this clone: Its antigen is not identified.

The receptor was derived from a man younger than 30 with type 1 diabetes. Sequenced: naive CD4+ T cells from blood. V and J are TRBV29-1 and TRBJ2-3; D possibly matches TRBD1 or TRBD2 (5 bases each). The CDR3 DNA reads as TGCAGCGTCGGGACCAAATACACAGATACGCAGTATTTT. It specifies CSVGTKYTDTQYF.